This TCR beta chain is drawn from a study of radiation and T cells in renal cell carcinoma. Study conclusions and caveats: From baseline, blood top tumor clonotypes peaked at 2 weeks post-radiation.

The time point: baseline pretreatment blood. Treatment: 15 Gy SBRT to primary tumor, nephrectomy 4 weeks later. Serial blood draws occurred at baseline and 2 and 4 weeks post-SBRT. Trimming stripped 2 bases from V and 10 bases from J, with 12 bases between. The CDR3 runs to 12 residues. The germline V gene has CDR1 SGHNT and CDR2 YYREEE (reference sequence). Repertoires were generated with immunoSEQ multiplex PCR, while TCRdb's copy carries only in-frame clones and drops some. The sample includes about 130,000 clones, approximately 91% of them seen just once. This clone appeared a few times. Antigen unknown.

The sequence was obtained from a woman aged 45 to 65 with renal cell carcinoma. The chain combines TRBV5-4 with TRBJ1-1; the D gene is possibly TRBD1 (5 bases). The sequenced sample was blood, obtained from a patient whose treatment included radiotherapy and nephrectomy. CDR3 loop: CASSFGTRGAFF. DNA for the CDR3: TGTGCCAGCAGCTTTGGGACCCGAGGAGCTTTCTTT.